A selection of T cell receptor beta chains follows, all from one sample in a study of blood T cell repertoires in COVID-19. Using immunoSEQ multiplex PCR, the repertoire was profiled, and TCRdb retains in-frame clones only, with some absent. The data show tens of thousands of clones, with 70% to 85% seen just once and 10% to 15% held by the top ten. The specimen was peripheral blood. Receptors were obtained from an elderly man with acute or convalescent COVID-19. Both conserved end residues are part of each CDR3. A D gene is named only where the DNA matches it firmly. Size tells how often a clone was seen (once, few, many) or the class of an expanded clone, and some rows leave it out.

v_call	j_call	d_call	clone_size	cdr3_aa	cdr3_nt
TRBV11-2	TRBJ1-5	TRBD1	-	CASSLGTGRGDQPQHF	TGTGCCAGCAGCTTAGGGACAGGACGAGGTGATCAGCCCCAGCATTTT
TRBV6-5	TRBJ2-7	TRBD1	-	CASGTGGREQYF	TGTGCTTCTGGGACAGGGGGGAGGGAGCAGTACTTC
TRBV6-6	TRBJ2-3	TRBD2	-	CASSPAIPLAGGGQDTQYF	TGTGCCAGCAGTCCCGCAATACCCCTAGCGGGGGGTGGGCAGGATACGCAGTATTTT
TRBV28	TRBJ1-1	-	-	CASSYTPGSQEAFF	TGTGCCAGCAGTTACACACCGGGATCTCAGGAAGCTTTCTTT
TRBV6-5	TRBJ2-7	-	-	CASSYEVRSPYEQYF	TGTGCCAGCAGTTACGAGGTCCGCAGTCCCTACGAGCAGTACTTC
TRBV30	TRBJ2-2	TRBD2	-	CAWSVYPGTRNTGELFF	TGTGCCTGGAGTGTCTATCCCGGGACTAGAAACACCGGGGAGCTGTTTTTT
TRBV7-2	TRBJ2-3	TRBD2	-	CASSWTSRTDTQYF	TGTGCCAGCAGCTGGACTAGCCGGACAGATACGCAGTATTTT
TRBV11-2	TRBJ2-1	TRBD2	-	CASSFILLAGGYNEQFF	TGTGCCAGCAGCTTCATACTTTTGGCGGGGGGGTACAATGAGCAGTTCTTC
TRBV3-1/TRBV3-2	TRBJ2-3	TRBD2	-	CASSPSARGGTDTQYF	TGTGCCAGCAGCCCGTCCGCGCGGGGGGGCACAGATACGCAGTATTTT
TRBV6-1	TRBJ2-7	-	many	CASSDVLGHNFYEQYF	TGTGCCAGCAGTGACGTACTGGGACATAATTTCTACGAGCAGTACTTC
TRBV18	TRBJ2-7	-	-	CASSPPPRGTSEQYF	TGTGCCAGCTCACCACCGCCCAGGGGAACATCCGAGCAGTACTTC
TRBV30	TRBJ1-6	TRBD1	few	CAWSKGQRSYNSPLHF	TGTGCCTGGAGTAAGGGACAGAGATCCTATAATTCACCCCTCCACTTT
TRBV27	TRBJ1-1	-	-	CASRASGSWNTEAFF	TGTGCCAGCAGAGCTTCCGGGAGCTGGAACACTGAAGCTTTCTTT
TRBV10-1	TRBJ2-7	-	-	CASSAAGQEQYF	TGCGCCAGCTCGGCAGCGGGACAAGAGCAGTACTTC
TRBV7-3	TRBJ2-7	-	-	CASSFAPLDEQYF	TGTGCCAGCAGCTTCGCACCCCTAGACGAGCAGTACTTC
TRBV6-5	TRBJ2-2	-	few	CASSQQGNTGELFF	TGTGCCAGCAGCCAACAGGGAAACACCGGGGAGCTGTTTTTT
TRBV5-1	TRBJ2-2	-	few	CASSLLGANTGELFF	TGCGCCAGCAGCTTGCTAGGGGCAAACACCGGGGAGCTGTTTTTT
TRBV9	TRBJ1-3	TRBD1	-	CASSVEPGQSSGNTIYF	TGTGCCAGCAGCGTGGAACCGGGACAGTCCTCTGGAAACACCATATATTTT
TRBV6-6	TRBJ1-5	-	few	CASSYRRSGEGQPQHF	TGTGCCAGCAGTTACCGACGATCAGGGGAGGGGCAGCCCCAGCATTTT
TRBV11-2	TRBJ2-1	-	-	CASSSIADGYNEQFF	TGTGCCAGCAGCTCAATAGCAGACGGGTACAATGAGCAGTTCTTC
TRBV6-6	TRBJ2-2	TRBD1	-	CASSSGQTNTGELFF	TGTGCCAGCAGTTCGGGACAGACGAACACCGGGGAGCTGTTTTTT
TRBV19	TRBJ2-3	-	-	CASPSPRTEDTQYF	TGTGCCAGTCCTTCTCCTAGGACAGAGGATACGCAGTATTTT
TRBV5-1	TRBJ2-3	TRBD2	-	CASSLRASGGTDTQYF	TGCGCCAGCAGCTTGCGGGCTAGCGGGGGAACAGATACGCAGTATTTT
TRBV20-1	TRBJ1-2	-	-	CSASVEGGYTF	TGCAGTGCTAGCGTGGAGGGTGGCTACACCTTC
TRBV29-1	TRBJ1-2	TRBD1	-	CVDRGRDYGYTF	TGCGTTGACAGGGGGCGCGACTATGGCTACACCTTC
TRBV7-2	TRBJ1-1	-	-	CASSLGDVGSEAFF	TGTGCCAGCAGCTTAGGGGATGTAGGGAGTGAAGCTTTCTTT
TRBV5-1	TRBJ2-1	TRBD2	-	CASSFGGGINEQFF	TGCGCCAGCAGCTTCGGCGGGGGTATCAATGAGCAGTTCTTC
TRBV11-2	TRBJ1-5	TRBD1	-	CASSSGTGNPQHF	TGTGCCAGCAGCTCTGGGACAGGGAATCCCCAGCATTTT
TRBV5-4	TRBJ2-7	TRBD1	-	CASSSRDRGESEQYF	TGTGCCAGCAGCTCCCGGGACAGGGGTGAGAGTGAGCAGTACTTC
TRBV24-1	TRBJ2-1	-	-	CATRTSHNEQFF	TGTGCCACCAGGACTAGTCACAATGAGCAGTTCTTC
TRBV28	TRBJ1-3	-	-	CASSFMTGGSGNTIYF	TGTGCCAGCAGCTTTATGACGGGGGGCTCTGGAAACACCATATATTTT
TRBV14	TRBJ1-1	-	few	CASSQNRVRPEAFF	TGTGCCAGCAGCCAGAACAGGGTGAGGCCTGAAGCTTTCTTT
TRBV6-1	TRBJ1-2	-	-	CASSEGLANYGYTF	TGTGCCAGCAGTGAAGGACTTGCCAACTATGGCTACACCTTC